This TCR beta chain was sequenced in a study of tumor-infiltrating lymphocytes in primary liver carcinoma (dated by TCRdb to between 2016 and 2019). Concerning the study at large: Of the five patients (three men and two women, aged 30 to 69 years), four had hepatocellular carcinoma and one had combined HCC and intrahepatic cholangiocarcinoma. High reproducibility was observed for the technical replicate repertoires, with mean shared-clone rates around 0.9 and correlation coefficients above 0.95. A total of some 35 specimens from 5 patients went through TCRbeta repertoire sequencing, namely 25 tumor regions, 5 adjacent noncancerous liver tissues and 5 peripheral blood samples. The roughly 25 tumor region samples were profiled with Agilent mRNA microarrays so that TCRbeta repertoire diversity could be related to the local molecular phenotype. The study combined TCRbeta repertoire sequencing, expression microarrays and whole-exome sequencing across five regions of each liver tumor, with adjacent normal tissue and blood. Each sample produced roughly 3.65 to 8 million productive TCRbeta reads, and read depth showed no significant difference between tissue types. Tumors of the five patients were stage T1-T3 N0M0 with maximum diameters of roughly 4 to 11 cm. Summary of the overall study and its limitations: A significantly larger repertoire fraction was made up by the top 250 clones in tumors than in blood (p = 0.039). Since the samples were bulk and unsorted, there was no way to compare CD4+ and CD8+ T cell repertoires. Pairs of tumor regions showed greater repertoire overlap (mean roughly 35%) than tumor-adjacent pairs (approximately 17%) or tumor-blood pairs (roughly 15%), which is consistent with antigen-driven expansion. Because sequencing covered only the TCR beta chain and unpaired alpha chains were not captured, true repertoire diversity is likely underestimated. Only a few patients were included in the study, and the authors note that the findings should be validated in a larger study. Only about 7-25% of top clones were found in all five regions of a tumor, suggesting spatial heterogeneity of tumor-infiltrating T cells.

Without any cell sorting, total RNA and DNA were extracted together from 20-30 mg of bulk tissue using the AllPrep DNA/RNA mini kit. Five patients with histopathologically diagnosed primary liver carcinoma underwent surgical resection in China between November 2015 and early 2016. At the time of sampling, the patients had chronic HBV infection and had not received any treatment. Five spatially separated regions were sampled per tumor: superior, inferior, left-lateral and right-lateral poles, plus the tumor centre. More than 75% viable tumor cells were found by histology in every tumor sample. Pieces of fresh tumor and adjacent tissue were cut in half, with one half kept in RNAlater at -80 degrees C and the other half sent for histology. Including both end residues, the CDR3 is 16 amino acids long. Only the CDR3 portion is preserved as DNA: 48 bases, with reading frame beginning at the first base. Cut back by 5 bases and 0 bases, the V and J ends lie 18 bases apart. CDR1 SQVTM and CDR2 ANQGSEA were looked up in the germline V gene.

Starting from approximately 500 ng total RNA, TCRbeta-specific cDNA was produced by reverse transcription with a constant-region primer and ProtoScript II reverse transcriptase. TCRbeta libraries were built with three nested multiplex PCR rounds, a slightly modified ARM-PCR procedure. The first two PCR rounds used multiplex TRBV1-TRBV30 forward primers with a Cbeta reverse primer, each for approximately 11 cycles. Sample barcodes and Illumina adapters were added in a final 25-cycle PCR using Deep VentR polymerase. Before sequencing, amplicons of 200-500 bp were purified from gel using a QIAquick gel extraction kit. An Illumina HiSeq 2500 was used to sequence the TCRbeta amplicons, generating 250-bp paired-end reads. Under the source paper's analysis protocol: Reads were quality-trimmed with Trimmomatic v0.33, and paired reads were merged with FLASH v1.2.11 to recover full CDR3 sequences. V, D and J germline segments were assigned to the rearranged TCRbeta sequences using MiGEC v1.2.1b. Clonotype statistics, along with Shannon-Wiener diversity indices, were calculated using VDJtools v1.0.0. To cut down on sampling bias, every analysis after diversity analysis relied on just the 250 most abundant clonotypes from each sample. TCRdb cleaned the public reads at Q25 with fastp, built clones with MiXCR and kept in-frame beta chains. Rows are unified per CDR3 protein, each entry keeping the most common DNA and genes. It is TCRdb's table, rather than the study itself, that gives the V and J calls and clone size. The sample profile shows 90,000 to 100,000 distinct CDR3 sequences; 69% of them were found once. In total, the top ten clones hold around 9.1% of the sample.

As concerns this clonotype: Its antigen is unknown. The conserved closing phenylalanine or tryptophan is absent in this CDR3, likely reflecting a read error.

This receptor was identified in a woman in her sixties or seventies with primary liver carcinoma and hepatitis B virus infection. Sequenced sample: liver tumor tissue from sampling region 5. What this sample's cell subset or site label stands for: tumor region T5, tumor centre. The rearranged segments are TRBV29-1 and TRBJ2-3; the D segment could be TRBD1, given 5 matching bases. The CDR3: CSVQGPDRGSTDTQYS. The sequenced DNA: TGCAGCGTTCAAGGTCCGGATAGGGGAAGCACAGATACGCAGTATTCT.